The rows below give T cell receptor beta chains drawn from one sample of a study of blood T cell repertoires in COVID-19. TCRdb's copy holds only in-frame clones and misses some; the assay was immunoSEQ multiplex PCR. The sample shows around 150,000 clones, around 77% of them seen only once. Sequencing used peripheral blood. The receptor source for this set is a man in his 70s with acute or convalescent COVID-19. Both conserved end residues are part of each CDR3. A D gene is named only where the DNA matches it firmly. Expanded clones get a size class; other rows say once, few or many, or leave the size out.

j_call v_call clone_size d_call cdr3_aa cdr3_nt
TRBJ2-1 TRBV19 - TRBD1 CASSIQGVRNEQFF TGTGCCAGTAGTATCCAGGGGGTTCGGAATGAGCAGTTCTTC
TRBJ1-2 TRBV2 - - CASSEIAGLYYGYTF TGTGCCAGCAGTGAAATCGCAGGGTTATATTATGGCTACACCTTC
TRBJ2-1 TRBV7-3 once - CASSLDGYSYNEQFF TGTGCCAGCAGCTTAGACGGGTACTCCTACAATGAGCAGTTCTTC
TRBJ2-3 TRBV5-4 few TRBD1 CASSKTQGAGDTQYF TGTGCCAGCAGCAAAACTCAGGGGGCTGGCGATACGCAGTATTTT
TRBJ1-2 TRBV11-2 - - CASSLGGSGGGYTF TGTGCCAGCAGCTTAGGGGGGTCCGGGGGAGGCTACACCTTC
TRBJ1-1 TRBV18 - TRBD1 CASSPPGQGVNTEAFF TGTGCCAGCTCACCACCGGGGCAGGGGGTGAACACTGAAGCTTTCTTT
TRBJ1-5 TRBV30 - TRBD1 CAWSNPTGATVSPQHF TGTGCCTGGAGTAATCCGACAGGGGCCACTGTTTCGCCCCAGCATTTT
TRBJ1-2 TRBV2 - - CASRPRDGQRYGYTF TGTGCCAGCAGGCCCCGGGACGGACAGCGCTATGGCTACACCTTC
TRBJ2-2 TRBV28 few - CASDRNTGELFF TGTGCCAGCGACAGGAACACCGGGGAGCTGTTTTTT
TRBJ1-1 TRBV28 few TRBD1 CASSLPGQGIEAFF TGTGCCAGCAGTTTACCGGGACAGGGCATTGAAGCTTTCTTT
TRBJ2-7 TRBV28 - TRBD1 CASGYPGDRVYGQYF TGTGCCAGCGGGTACCCCGGTGACAGGGTCTACGGGCAGTACTTC
TRBJ1-1 TRBV5-4 once TRBD1 CASSPGQGVGTEAFF TGTGCCAGCAGTCCTGGACAGGGGGTCGGGACTGAAGCTTTCTTT
TRBJ2-6 TRBV19 - - CASSITGSGANVLTF TGTGCCAGTAGTATTACCGGCTCTGGGGCCAACGTCCTGACTTTC
TRBJ1-6 TRBV2 - TRBD1 CASRTSSDRVSSPLHF TGTGCCAGCCGAACTTCTTCGGACAGGGTTTCCTCACCCCTCCACTTT
TRBJ2-7 TRBV23-1 few TRBD1 CASSHGQGESYEQYF TGCGCCAGCAGTCATGGACAGGGAGAAAGCTACGAGCAGTACTTC
TRBJ1-5 TRBV7-2 few - CASSLRGQPQHF TGTGCCAGCAGCTTAAGAGGACAGCCCCAGCATTTT